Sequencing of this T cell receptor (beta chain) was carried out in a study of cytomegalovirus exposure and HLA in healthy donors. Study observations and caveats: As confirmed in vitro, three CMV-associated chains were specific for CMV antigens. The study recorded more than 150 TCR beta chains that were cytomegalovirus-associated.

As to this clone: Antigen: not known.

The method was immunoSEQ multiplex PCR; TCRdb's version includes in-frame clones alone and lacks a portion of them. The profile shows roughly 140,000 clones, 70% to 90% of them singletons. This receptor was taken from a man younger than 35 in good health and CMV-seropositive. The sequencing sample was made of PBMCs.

CDR3 sequence: CASSARDRVGTDTQYF. DNA for the CDR3: TGTGCCAGCAGCGCCCGGGACAGGGTGGGCACAGATACGCAGTATTTT. V gene TRBV7-8 combines with J gene TRBJ2-3; TRBD1 agrees at 9 bases. The CDR3 spans 16 residues. Germline CDR1 is SGHVS and CDR2 is FQNEAQ. The V segment lost 5 bases and the J segment 1 base; nucleotides outside the gene matches: 7.